Below are 10 T cell receptor beta chains sequenced from a single sample in a study of blood T cells in healthy people across ages. Through a sample-barcoded 5' primer and a J-beta primer mix, a second PCR was run for roughly 6 to 11 cycles. From the 5' RACE reads, TCRdb called clonotypes with MiXCR, one entry per CDR3 protein. Altogether just over 1 million distinct CDR3 sequences are present, around 43% being singletons, with the ten largest covering under 20%. The sequenced material came from blood. The source is a woman aged 55-69 years in good health.

J is TRBJ2-7 and V is TRBV5-1; 7 positions match TRBD2. With V trimmed by 4 bases and J by 7 bases, 14 bases remained unmatched. This CDR3 comprises 15 residues. Germline V CDR1 and CDR2: SGHRS, YFSETQ. CDR3 protein: CASSRSGVGDNEQYF. The CDR3 nucleotides are TGCGCCAGCAGCCGAAGCGGGGTCGGTGACAATGAGCAGTACTTC.

The V gene is TRBV7-9, the J gene TRBJ2-3; 14 bases line up with TRBD2. This CDR3 spans 18 amino acids. J was trimmed by 3 bases and V by 1 base; bases with no gene match: 6. Germline CDR1 reads SEHNR; CDR2 reads FQNEAQ (reference sequence). The CDR3 sequence: CASSLVVGTSGSTDTQYF. CDR3 in DNA: TGTGCCAGCAGCTTAGTAGTGGGGACTAGCGGGAGTACAGATACGCAGTATTTT. The whole variable domain, filled in from reference TRBV7-9 and TRBJ2-3, reads DTGVSQNPRHKITKRGQNVTFRCDPISEHNRLYWYRQTLGQGPEFLTYFQNEAQLEKSRLLSDRFSAERPKGSFSTLEIQRTEQGDSAMYLCASSLVVGTSGSTDTQYFGPGTRLTVL.

The chain uses TRBV4-2 and TRBJ2-7, with 10 bases fitting TRBD2. The CDR3 contains 15 residues. The germline V gene has CDR1 LGHNA and CDR2 YNFKEQ. The V segment lost 4 bases and the J segment 8 bases; nucleotides outside the gene matches: 11. The CDR3 protein is CASSPWGLAGVKQYF. The CDR3 nucleotides read TGTGCCAGCAGCCCCTGGGGTCTAGCGGGAGTCAAGCAGTACTTC.

The chain uses TRBV5-6 and TRBJ2-7; D not certain. The DNA end is more similar to TRBJ2-5, so the J call may be wrong. The CDR3 covers 15 residues. CDR1 and CDR2 from the germline V gene are SGHDT and YYEEEE. Written as DNA, the CDR3 is TGTGCCAGCAGCTTGTTGGCCAGGCTCCAAGAGACCCAGTACTTC. It translates to CASSLLARLQETQYF.

The V gene is TRBV4-1, the J gene TRBJ2-4, with D tentatively TRBD1 (6 bases). The DNA matches TRBJ2-5 better at its end, which makes the J call doubtful. The V gene's germline CDR1 is MGHRA and CDR2 YSYEKL. The CDR3 totals 17 residues. Here the CDR3 reads CASSSTGLGWGQETQYF. CDR3 coding DNA: TGCGCCAGCAGCTCGACAGGATTGGGCTGGGGACAAGAGACCCAGTACTTC.

This chain uses TRBV29-1 with TRBJ2-1, with D perhaps matching TRBD1 (5 bases). The CDR3 is 18 amino acids. The germline V and J ends were trimmed by 3 bases and 0 bases, with 21 bases remaining between them. Per germline, CDR1 SQVTM and CDR2 ANQGSEA. This chain's CDR3 is CSVDRFGQGSSSYNEQFF. The DNA of the CDR3 is TGCAGCGTTGACCGTTTCGGTCAGGGTAGTTCCTCCTACAATGAGCAGTTCTTC.

This clonotype was counted a single time. The chain combines TRBV29-1 with TRBJ2-4, with a possible D match to TRBD1 (6 bases). The closer fit of TRBJ2-7 to the DNA end suggests the J call may be wrong. This CDR3 is built from 16 residues. The V gene's germline CDR1 is SQVTM and CDR2 ANQGSEA. The CDR3 DNA is TGCAGCGTTGAATTCAGGATTACAGGGATTAGTAACGAGCAGTACTTC. It encodes CSVEFRITGISNEQYF.

This clonotype came up many times. This chain joins TRBV29-1 and TRBJ2-5, with TRBD1 identical over 8 bases. J lost 0 bases, V lost 6 bases, and 3 bases had no gene match. Germline V gives CDR1 SQVTM, CDR2 ANQGSEA. This CDR3 comprises 13 residues. CDR3 nucleotide sequence: TGCAGCGTGGAGGACAGGGACCAAGAGACCCAGTACTTC. This encodes CSVEDRDQETQYF.

This clonotype was picked up a small number of times. The chain joins TRBV20-1 to TRBJ2-7, with 15 bases lining up with TRBD2. The CDR3 loop spans 14 amino acids. Germline CDR1 is DFQATT and CDR2 is SNEGSKA (reference sequence). J lost 3 bases, V lost 5 bases, and 2 bases had no gene match. The CDR3 reads CSAGLAGGNYEQYF. CDR3 DNA: TGCAGTGCTGGACTAGCGGGAGGGAACTACGAGCAGTACTTC.

This clonotype appeared a few times. The chain joins TRBV6-6 to TRBJ1-2; tentative D call: TRBD1 (5 bases). CDR1 is MNHNY, CDR2 SVGAGI, per germline (reference sequence). The V end was cut by 7 bases, the J end by 3 bases, with 9 bases between. This CDR3 contains 12 residues. CDR3 coding DNA: TGTGCCAGCAACCAGGGTGACTATGGCTACACCTTC. Its translation is CASNQGDYGYTF.